Listed below are T cell receptor beta chains from one sample, sequenced in a study of T-cell reconstitution after alpha-beta-depleted transplantation in children. TCRdb re-called the PCR reads through MiXCR, storing one row per CDR3 protein. The table records about 980,000 distinct CDR3 sequences, roughly 29% of them present only once. Sequencing was performed on PBMCs, mostly from graft donor cells, taken 360 days after TCRalphabeta/CD19-depleted stem cell transplant. These receptors were collected from a boy under two years old who had a stem cell transplant for SCID, so the T cells may come from the graft donor. Both conserved end residues are part of each CDR3. The order of the fields is clone size, D gene, V gene, J gene, CDR3 protein, CDR3 DNA. D genes are given only for firm matches. Some rows have no size entry. The others give once, few or many, or a class for an expanded clone.

few,TRBD1,TRBV5-1,TRBJ2-3,CASRTTGEDTQYF,TGCGCCAGCAGAACGACAGGGGAAGATACGCAGTATTTT
few,TRBD2,TRBV9,TRBJ2-7,CASSFAGEGYEQYF,TGTGCCAGCAGCTTCGCGGGGGAGGGCTACGAGCAGTACTTC
-,TRBD1,TRBV7-2,TRBJ1-5,CASSLGDRGQPQHF,TGTGCCAGCAGCTTAGGCGACAGGGGACAGCCCCAGCATTTT
-,-,TRBV7-2,TRBJ2-1,CASSLVPESSYNEQFF,TGTGCCAGCAGCTTAGTCCCGGAAAGCTCCTACAATGAGCAGTTCTTC
-,-,TRBV5-6,TRBJ2-1,CASSSGPSSLFF,TGTGCCAGCAGTTCTGGACCGAGCAGCCTGTTCTTC
-,TRBD2,TRBV15,TRBJ2-7,CATSRVPTSGIFEQYF,TGTGCCACCAGCAGAGTTCCGACTAGCGGGATTTTCGAGCAGTACTTC
-,-,TRBV7-2,TRBJ2-7,CASTYRTNSYEQYF,TGTGCCAGCACCTACCGGACAAATTCCTACGAGCAGTACTTC
-,TRBD2,TRBV3-1,TRBJ2-7,CTCCFIGRTSGGRPYEQYF,TGTACCTGCTGTTTTATTGGCCGGACTAGCGGGGGGCGACCCTACGAGCAGTACTTC
few,-,TRBV7-2,TRBJ2-7,CASSLGGRDYEQYF,TGTGCCAGCAGCTTGGGGGGCAGGGACTACGAGCAGTACTTC
-,-,TRBV12-3/TRBV12-4,TRBJ2-7,CASSFLTRQYEQYF,TGTGCCAGCAGTTTCCTGACTCGACAATACGAGCAGTACTTC
few,TRBD1,TRBV29-1,TRBJ2-1,CSVEDPWGQGFEQFF,TGCAGCGTTGAAGATCCGTGGGGACAGGGGTTTGAGCAGTTCTTC
-,-,TRBV4-3,TRBJ1-4,CASSQDVGGSEKLFF,TGCGCCAGCAGCCAAGATGTGGGGGGCAGCGAAAAACTGTTTTTT
few,-,TRBV28,TRBJ1-5,CASSRAEVSNQPQHF,TGTGCCAGCAGCCGGGCCGAGGTTAGCAATCAGCCCCAGCATTTT
-,-,TRBV30,TRBJ1-1,CAWKGKSPEAFF,TGTGCCTGGAAGGGGAAGAGCCCTGAAGCTTTCTTT
many,-,TRBV7-2,TRBJ2-3,CASSLGPGDTQYF,TGTGCCAGCAGCTTAGGCCCAGGAGATACGCAGTATTTT
many,-,TRBV3-1,TRBJ2-3,CASSQGVRATDTQYF,TGTGCCAGCAGCCAAGGGGTTAGAGCGACAGATACGCAGTATTTT
-,TRBD1,TRBV30,TRBJ1-2,CAWTTGQNYGYTF,TGTGCCTGGACGACAGGGCAGAACTATGGCTACACCTTC
-,-,TRBV7-2,TRBJ2-2,CVSSLIVPTNTGELFF,TGTGTCAGCAGCTTAATCGTTCCAACGAACACCGGGGAGCTGTTTTTT
-,TRBD1,TRBV2,TRBJ2-7,CARSGTGGYEQYF,TGTGCCAGGTCCGGGACAGGGGGCTACGAGCAGTACTTC
once,-,TRBV5-1,TRBJ1-1,CASSGLGTGDTEAFF,TGCGCCAGCAGCGGCCTGGGGACCGGGGACACTGAAGCTTTCTTT
many,-,TRBV7-2,TRBJ1-2,CASSSRQAGYTF,TGTGCCAGCAGCTCGAGACAGGCGGGCTACACCTTC
-,-,TRBV15,TRBJ2-1,CATSRGHNYNEQFF,TGTGCCACCAGCAGAGGGCACAACTACAATGAGCAGTTCTTC
-,-,TRBV6-1,TRBJ2-3,CASRDPGGDTQYF,TGTGCCAGCAGGGACCCTGGGGGGGATACGCAGTATTTT
-,TRBD2,TRBV5-5,TRBJ2-7,CASSVSGTTDSYEQYF,TGTGCCAGCAGCGTATCGGGGACTACCGACTCCTACGAGCAGTACTTC
-,TRBD2,TRBV6-5,TRBJ2-7,CASSYGGWRGASYEQYF,TGTGCCAGCAGTTACGGGGGTTGGCGGGGGGCCTCCTACGAGCAGTACTTC
-,TRBD1,TRBV12-3/TRBV12-4,TRBJ1-3,CASRLQGAGNTIYF,TGTGCCAGCAGGCTACAGGGGGCCGGAAACACCATATATTTT
once,TRBD2,TRBV7-3,TRBJ2-2,CASSFSSGGSRGELFF,TGTGCCAGCAGCTTCTCTAGCGGGGGGTCGCGAGGGGAGCTGTTTTTT
-,TRBD1,TRBV4-3,TRBJ2-1,CASSQAHRDRGDEQFF,TGCGCCAGCAGCCAAGCTCACCGGGACAGGGGCGATGAGCAGTTCTTC